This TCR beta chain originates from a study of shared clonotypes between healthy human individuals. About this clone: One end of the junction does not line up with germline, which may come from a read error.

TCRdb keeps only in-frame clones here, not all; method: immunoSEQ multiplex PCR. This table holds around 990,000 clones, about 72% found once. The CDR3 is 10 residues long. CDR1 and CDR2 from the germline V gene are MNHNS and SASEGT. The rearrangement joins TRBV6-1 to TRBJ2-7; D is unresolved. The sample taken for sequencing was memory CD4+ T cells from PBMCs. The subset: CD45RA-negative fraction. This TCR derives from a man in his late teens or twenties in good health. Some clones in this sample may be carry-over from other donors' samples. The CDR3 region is CASPILGLGF. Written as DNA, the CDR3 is TGTGCCAGCCCCATCCTGGGCTTGGGCTTC.